This T cell receptor (beta chain) emerged from a study of blood T cell repertoires in COVID-19. Study-level background: Specimens from acute and convalescent COVID-19 originated in the United States, Italy and Spain.

Trimming left V 4 bases short and J 0 bases short, with 12 bases between. The CDR3 is made up of 16 amino acids. Germline lookup yields CDR1 KGHSH and CDR2 LQKENI. Sequenced by immunoSEQ multiplex PCR; TCRdb stores in-frame clones only, minus some. The sample shows fewer than 70,000 clones, about 86% of them seen only once. The origin of this receptor is a human donor in a cohort sampled during active COVID-19. This chain links TRBV18 with TRBJ1-4; D is ambiguous. Sequencing input: peripheral blood. The CDR3 DNA reads as TGTGCCAGCTCACGGGGAGGTGGGACAACTAATGAAAAACTGTTTTTT. It specifies CASSRGGGTTNEKLFF.